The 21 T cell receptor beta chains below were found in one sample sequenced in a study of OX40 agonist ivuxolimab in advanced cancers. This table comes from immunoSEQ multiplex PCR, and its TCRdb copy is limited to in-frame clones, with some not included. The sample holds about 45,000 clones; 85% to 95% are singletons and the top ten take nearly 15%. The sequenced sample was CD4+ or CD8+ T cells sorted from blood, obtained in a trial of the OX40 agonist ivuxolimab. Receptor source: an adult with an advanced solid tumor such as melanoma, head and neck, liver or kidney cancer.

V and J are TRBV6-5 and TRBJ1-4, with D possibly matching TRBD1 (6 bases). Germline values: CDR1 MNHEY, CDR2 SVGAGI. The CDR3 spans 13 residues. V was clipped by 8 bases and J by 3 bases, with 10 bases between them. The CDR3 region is CASGGSANEKLFF. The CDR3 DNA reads TGTGCCAGCGGGGGCAGCGCTAATGAAAAACTGTTTTTT.

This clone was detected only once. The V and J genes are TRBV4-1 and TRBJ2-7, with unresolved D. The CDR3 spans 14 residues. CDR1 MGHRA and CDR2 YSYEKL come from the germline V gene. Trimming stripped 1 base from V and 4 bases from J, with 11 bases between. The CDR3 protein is CASSQGAWAYEQYF. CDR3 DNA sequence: TGCGCCAGCAGCCAAGGGGCGTGGGCTTACGAGCAGTACTTC.

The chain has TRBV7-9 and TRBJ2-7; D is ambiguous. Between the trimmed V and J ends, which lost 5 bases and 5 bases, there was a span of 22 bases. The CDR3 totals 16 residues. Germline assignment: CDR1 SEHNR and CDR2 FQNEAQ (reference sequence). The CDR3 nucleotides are TGTGCCAGCAGCCCCGACACGATAGTTCGTTCCCACGAGCAGTACTTC. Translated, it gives CASSPDTIVRSHEQYF.

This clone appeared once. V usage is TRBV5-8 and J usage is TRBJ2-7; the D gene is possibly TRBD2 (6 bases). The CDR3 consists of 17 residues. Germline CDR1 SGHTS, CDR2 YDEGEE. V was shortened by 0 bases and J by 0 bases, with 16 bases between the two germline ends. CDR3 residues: CASSLVVGGVSSYEQYF. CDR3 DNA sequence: TGTGCCAGCAGCTTGGTCGTCGGCGGGGTAAGCTCCTACGAGCAGTACTTC.

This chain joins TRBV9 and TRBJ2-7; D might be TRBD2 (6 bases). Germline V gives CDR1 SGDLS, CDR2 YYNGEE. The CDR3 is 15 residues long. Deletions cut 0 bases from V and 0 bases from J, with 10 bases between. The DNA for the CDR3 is TGTGCCAGCAGCGTAGCTGGGGGGAGCTCCTACGAGCAGTACTTC. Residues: CASSVAGGSSYEQYF.

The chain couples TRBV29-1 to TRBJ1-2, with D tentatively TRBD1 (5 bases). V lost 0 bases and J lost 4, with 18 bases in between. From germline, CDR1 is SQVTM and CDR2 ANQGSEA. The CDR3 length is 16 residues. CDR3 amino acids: CSVEDSGNLPFYGYTF. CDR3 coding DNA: TGCAGCGTTGAAGATTCAGGGAACCTACCGTTCTATGGCTACACCTTC. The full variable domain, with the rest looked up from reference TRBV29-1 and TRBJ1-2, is SAVISQKPSRDICQRGTSLTIQCQVDSQVTMMFWYRQQPGQSLTLIATANQGSEATYESGFVIDKFPISRPNLTFSTLTVSNMSPEDSSIYLCSVEDSGNLPFYGYTFGSGTRLTVV.

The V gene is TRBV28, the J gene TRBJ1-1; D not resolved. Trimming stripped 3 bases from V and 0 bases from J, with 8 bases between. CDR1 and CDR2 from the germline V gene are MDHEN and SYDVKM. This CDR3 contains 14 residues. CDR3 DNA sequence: TGTGCCAGCAGTTTTACACAGATGAACACTGAAGCTTTCTTT. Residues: CASSFTQMNTEAFF.

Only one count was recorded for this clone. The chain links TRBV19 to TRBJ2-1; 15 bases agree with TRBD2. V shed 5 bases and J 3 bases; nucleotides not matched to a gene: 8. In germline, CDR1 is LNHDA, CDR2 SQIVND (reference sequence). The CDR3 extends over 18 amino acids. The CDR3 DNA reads TGTGCCAGTAGTTTGGGACTAGCGGGGGGACGGGACTACAATGAGCAGTTCTTC. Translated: CASSLGLAGGRDYNEQFF.

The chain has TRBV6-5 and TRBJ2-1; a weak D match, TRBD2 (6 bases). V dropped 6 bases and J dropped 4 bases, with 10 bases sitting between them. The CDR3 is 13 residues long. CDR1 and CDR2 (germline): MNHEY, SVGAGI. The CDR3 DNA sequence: TGTGCCAGCAGACAGCGGGTTTACAATGAGCAGTTCTTC. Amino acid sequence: CASRQRVYNEQFF.

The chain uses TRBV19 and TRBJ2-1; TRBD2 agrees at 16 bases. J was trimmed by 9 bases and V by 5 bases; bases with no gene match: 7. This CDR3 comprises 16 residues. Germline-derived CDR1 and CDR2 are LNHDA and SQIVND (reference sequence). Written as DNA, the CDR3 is TGTGCCAGTAGTCCGGGGACTAGCGGGAGGGCCCTTGAGCAGTTCTTC. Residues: CASSPGTSGRALEQFF.

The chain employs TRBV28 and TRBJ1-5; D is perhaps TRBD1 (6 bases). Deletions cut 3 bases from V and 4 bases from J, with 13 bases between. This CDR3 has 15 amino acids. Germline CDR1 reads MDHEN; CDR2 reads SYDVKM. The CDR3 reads CASSFQGQPNQPQHF. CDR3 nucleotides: TGTGCCAGCAGTTTTCAGGGACAACCAAATCAGCCCCAGCATTTT. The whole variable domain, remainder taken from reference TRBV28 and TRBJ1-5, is DVKVTQSSRYLVKRTGEKVFLECVQDMDHENMFWYRQDPGLGLRLIYFSYDVKMKEKGDIPEGYSVSREKKERFSLILESASTNQTSMYLCASSFQGQPNQPQHFGDGTRLSIL.

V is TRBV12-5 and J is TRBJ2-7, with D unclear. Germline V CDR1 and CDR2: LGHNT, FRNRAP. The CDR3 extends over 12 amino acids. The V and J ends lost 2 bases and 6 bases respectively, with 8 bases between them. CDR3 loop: CASGLPDSEQYF. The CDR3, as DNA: TGTGCTAGTGGTTTGCCTGATTCCGAGCAGTACTTC.

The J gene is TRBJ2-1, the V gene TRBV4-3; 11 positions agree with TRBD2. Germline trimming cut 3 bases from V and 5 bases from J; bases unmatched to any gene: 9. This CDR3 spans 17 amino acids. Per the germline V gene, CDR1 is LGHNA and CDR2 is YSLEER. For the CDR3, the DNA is TGCGCCAGCAGCCAGCCCACTAGCGGGAGTGCCCACAATGAGCAGTTCTTC. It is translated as CASSQPTSGSAHNEQFF.

The DNA for the CDR3 is TGTGCCAGCAGCGTAGTCGGGGATGATGAGCAGTTCTTC. Protein sequence: CASSVVGDDEQFF. This sequence joins TRBV9 and TRBJ2-1; D is perhaps TRBD2 (5 bases). The CDR3 is 13 residues long. Germline V gene data show CDR1 as SGDLS and CDR2 as YYNGEE. V lost 0 bases, J lost 8 bases, and 9 bases lay in between.

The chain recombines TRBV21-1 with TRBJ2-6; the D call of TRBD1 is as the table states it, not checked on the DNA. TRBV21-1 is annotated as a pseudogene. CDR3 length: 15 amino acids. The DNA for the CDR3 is TGTGCCAGCAGGACAGGTCCAACTGGGGCCAACGTCCTGACTTTC. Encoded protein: CASRTGPTGANVLTF.

CDR3 sequence: CSVETGVQRGEQYF. CDR3 in DNA: TGCAGCGTAGAGACGGGAGTACAGCGGGGCGAGCAGTACTTC. J is TRBJ2-7 and V is TRBV29-1; 7 nucleotides align to TRBD2. Germline values: CDR1 SQVTM, CDR2 ANQGSEA. This CDR3 has 14 amino acids. V was pared by 6 bases and J by 6 bases, with 14 bases of the junction left unmatched.

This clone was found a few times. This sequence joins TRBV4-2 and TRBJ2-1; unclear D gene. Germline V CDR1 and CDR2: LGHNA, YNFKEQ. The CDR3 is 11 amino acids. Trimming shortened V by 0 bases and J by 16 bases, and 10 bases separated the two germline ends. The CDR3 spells CASSQDLGLFF. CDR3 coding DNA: TGTGCCAGCAGCCAAGATCTTGGTCTCTTCTTC.

The CDR3 loop reads CASSEGQLSTDTQYF. As DNA, the CDR3 is TGTGCCAGCAGTGAAGGGCAGTTAAGCACAGATACGCAGTATTTT. The chain carries TRBV2 and TRBJ2-3, with D unclear. Germline CDR1 and CDR2: SNHLY and FYNNEI. This CDR3 spans 15 amino acids. V was pared by 1 base and J by 0 bases, with 8 bases between.

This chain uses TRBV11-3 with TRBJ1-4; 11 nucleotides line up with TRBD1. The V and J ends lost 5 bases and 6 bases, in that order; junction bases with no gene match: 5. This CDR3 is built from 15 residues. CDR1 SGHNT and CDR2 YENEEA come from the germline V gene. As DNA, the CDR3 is TGTGCCAGCAGCCACCGGGACAGGGGGGATGAAAAACTGTTTTTT. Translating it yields CASSHRDRGDEKLFF.

In nucleotides, the CDR3 is TGTGCCTGGGGACAGGGGATTGGTACTGAAGCTTTCTTT. Protein: CAWGQGIGTEAFF. The genes are TRBV30 and TRBJ1-1; 9 bases are a match to TRBD1. Germline CDR1 GTSNPN, CDR2 SVGIG (reference sequence). The CDR3 contains 13 residues. Unmatched junction bases numbered 6, after V lost 5 bases and J lost 5 bases.

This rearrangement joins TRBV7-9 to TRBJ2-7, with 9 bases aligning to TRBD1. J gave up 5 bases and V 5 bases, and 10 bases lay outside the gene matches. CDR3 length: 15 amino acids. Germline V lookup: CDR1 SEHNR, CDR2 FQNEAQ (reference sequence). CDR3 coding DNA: TGTGCCAGCAGCCGTTCACAGGGGGCTTTGGACGAGCAGTACTTC. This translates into CASSRSQGALDEQYF.